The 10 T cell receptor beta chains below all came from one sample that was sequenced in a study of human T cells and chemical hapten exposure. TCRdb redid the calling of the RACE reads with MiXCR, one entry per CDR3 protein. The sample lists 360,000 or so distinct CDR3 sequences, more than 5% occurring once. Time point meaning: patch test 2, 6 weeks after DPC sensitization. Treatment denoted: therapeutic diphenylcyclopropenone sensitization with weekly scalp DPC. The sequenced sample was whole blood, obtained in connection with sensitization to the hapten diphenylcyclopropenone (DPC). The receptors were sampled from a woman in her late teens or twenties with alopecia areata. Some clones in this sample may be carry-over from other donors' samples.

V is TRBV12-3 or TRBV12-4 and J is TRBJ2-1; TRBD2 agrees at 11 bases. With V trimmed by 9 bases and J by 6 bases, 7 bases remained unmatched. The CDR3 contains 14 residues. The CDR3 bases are TGTGCCAGTTTAGGACTAGCGGGTCCCAATGAGCAGTTCTTC. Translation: CASLGLAGPNEQFF.

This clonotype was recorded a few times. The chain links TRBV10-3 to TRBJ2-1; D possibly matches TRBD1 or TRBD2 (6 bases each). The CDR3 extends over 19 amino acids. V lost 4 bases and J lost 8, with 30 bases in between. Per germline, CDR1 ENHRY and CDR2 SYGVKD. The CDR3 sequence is CAISAPGAGSEFAVHEQFF. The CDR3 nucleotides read TGTGCCATCAGTGCCCCGGGGGCAGGGTCTGAGTTCGCAGTCCATGAGCAGTTCTTC.

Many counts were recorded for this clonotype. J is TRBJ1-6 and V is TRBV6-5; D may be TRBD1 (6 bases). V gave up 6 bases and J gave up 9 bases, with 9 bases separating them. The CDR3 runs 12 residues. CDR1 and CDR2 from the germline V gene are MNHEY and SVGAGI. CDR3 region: CASSRGGSPLHF. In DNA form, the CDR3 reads TGTGCCAGCAGCCGAGGGGGTTCACCCCTCCACTTT.

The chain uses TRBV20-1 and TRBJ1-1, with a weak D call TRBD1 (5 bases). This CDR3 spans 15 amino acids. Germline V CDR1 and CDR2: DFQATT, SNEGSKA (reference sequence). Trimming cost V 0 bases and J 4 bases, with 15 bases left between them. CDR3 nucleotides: TGCAGTGCTAGAGACCGACGGGGGTCGGGCACTGAAGCTTTCTTT. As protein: CSARDRRGSGTEAFF.

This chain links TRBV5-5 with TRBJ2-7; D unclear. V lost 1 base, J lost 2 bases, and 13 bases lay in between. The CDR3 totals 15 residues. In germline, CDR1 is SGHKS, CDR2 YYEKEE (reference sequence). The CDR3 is CASSLLAGDTYEQYF. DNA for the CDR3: TGTGCCAGCAGCTTGCTCGCAGGAGATACCTACGAGCAGTACTTC.

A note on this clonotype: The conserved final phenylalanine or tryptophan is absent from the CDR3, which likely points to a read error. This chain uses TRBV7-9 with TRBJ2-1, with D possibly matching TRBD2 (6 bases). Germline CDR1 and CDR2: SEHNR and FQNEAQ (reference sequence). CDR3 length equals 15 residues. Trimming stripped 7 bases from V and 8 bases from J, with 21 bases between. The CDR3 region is CASKKLAPVWDEQFS. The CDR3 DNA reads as TGTGCCAGCAAAAAACTAGCCCCAGTGTGGGATGAGCAGTTCTCC.

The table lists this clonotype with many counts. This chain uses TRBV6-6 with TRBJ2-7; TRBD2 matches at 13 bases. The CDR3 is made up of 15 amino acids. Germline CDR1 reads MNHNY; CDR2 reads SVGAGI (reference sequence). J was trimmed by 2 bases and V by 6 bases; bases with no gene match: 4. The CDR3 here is CASRHTSGGAYEQYF. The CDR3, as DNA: TGTGCCAGCAGACACACTAGCGGGGGGGCCTACGAGCAGTACTTC.

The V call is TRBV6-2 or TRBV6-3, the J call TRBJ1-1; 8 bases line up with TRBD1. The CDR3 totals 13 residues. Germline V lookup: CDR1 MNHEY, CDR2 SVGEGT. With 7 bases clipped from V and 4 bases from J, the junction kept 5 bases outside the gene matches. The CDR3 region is CASTKQGATEAFF. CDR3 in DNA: TGTGCCAGCACCAAGCAGGGGGCCACTGAAGCTTTCTTT.

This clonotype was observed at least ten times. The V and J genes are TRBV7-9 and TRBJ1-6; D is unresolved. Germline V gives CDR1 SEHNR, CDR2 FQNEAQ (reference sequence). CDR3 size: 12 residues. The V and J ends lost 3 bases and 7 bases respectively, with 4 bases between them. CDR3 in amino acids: CASSFGNSPLHF. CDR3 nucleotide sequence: TGTGCCAGCAGCTTTGGCAATTCACCCCTCCACTTT.

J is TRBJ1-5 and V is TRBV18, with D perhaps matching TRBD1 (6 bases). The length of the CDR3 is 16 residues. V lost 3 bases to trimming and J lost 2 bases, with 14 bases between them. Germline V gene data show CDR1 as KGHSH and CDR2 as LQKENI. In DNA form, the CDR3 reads TGTGCCAGCTCACCGAATGAGGCAGGGGGCAATCAGCCCCAGCATTTT. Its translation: CASSPNEAGGNQPQHF.